The 24 T cell receptor beta chains below were found in one sample sequenced in a study of cytotoxic CD8 clonotypes in ibrutinib-treated CLL. TCRdb keeps only in-frame clones here, not all; method: immunoSEQ multiplex PCR. The sample lists roughly 110,000 clones; 45% to 65% were seen once. The starting material was PBMCs, obtained after 24 months of ibrutinib treatment. The receptor set was obtained from a human donor with chronic lymphocytic leukemia.

The genes are TRBV4-3 and TRBJ1-5; D remains ambiguous. The CDR3 has 14 residues. Germline loops: CDR1 LGHNA, CDR2 YSLEER. V lost 1 base, J lost 4 bases, and 8 bases lay in between. CDR3 sequence: CASSQAYRNQPQHF. The CDR3 coding sequence is TGCGCCAGCAGCCAAGCTTACAGAAATCAGCCCCAGCATTTT.

This clone came up once. The chain combines TRBV5-6 with TRBJ2-7; 8 positions match TRBD1. The CDR3 loop spans 13 amino acids. The V gene end was trimmed by 0 bases and the J gene end by 6 bases; junction bases not matched to a gene: 2. Germline V gene sequence: CDR1 SGHDT, CDR2 YYEEEE. CDR3 amino acids: CASSLGTGTEQYF. The CDR3 DNA follows: TGTGCCAGCAGCTTGGGGACAGGGACCGAGCAGTACTTC.

V is TRBV7-9 and J is TRBJ1-4; no clear D. The CDR3 has 15 residues. The germline gives CDR1 SEHNR, CDR2 FQNEAQ (reference sequence). The germline V and J ends were trimmed by 1 base and 7 bases, with 13 bases remaining between them. The CDR3 nucleotides are TGTGCCAGCAGCTTAGGTCCGGGCCGGGGTGAAAAACTGTTTTTT. It specifies CASSLGPGRGEKLFF.

The chain links TRBV6-1 to TRBJ1-5; possibly TRBD1 for D (5 bases). The V end lost 8 bases, the J end lost 1 base, and 15 bases lay between the germline ends. Germline CDR1 is MNHNS and CDR2 is SASEGT. The CDR3 runs 15 residues. The CDR3 DNA follows: TGTGCCAGCCAATACAGGTCTCTGAGCAATCAGCCCCAGCATTTT. It yields the protein CASQYRSLSNQPQHF.

This clone turned up a few times. The chain carries TRBV9 and TRBJ2-7; the D gene is possibly TRBD1 (5 bases). The CDR3 is 15 residues long. Germline V gene lookup returns CDR1 SGDLS and CDR2 YYNGEE. V lost 0 bases, J lost 0 bases, and 10 bases lay in between. The CDR3 DNA reads as TGTGCCAGCAGCGTAGGACCCAGGGCCTCCTACGAGCAGTACTTC. Translating it yields CASSVGPRASYEQYF.

This clone appeared a few times. The chain employs TRBV6-5 and TRBJ2-5, with a weak D call TRBD2 (6 bases). The V gene's germline CDR1 is MNHEY and CDR2 SVGAGI. This CDR3 has 16 residues. The germline V and J ends were trimmed by 1 base and 4 bases, with 16 bases remaining between them. CDR3 coding DNA: TGTGCCAGCAGTTACTATCGATCGCGGGGAGGAGAGACCCAGTACTTC. Translation gives CASSYYRSRGGETQYF.

The chain couples TRBV30 to TRBJ2-7; tentatively, D is TRBD1 (6 bases). The CDR3 sequence is 14 residues long. Germline assignment: CDR1 GTSNPN and CDR2 SVGIG (reference sequence). The V end lost 8 bases, the J end lost 0 bases, and 17 bases lay between the germline ends. CDR3 residues: CAGQTRSSSYEQYF. The CDR3 DNA sequence: TGTGCCGGACAGACACGGTCGTCCTCCTACGAGCAGTACTTC.

The V call is TRBV5-1, the J call TRBJ2-7; D perhaps matches TRBD1 (5 bases). The CDR3 runs to 15 residues. Trimming took off 1 base at V and 4 bases at J, with 15 bases between the two ends. Per germline, CDR1 SGHRS and CDR2 YFSETQ. For the CDR3, the DNA is TGCGCCAGCAGCTTGTCTTGGACAAACATATACGAGCAGTACTTC. Translating gives CASSLSWTNIYEQYF.

This chain joins TRBV6-1 and TRBJ1-5; maybe TRBD1 (5 bases). V was pared by 1 base and J by 6 bases, with 7 bases between. Germline lookup yields CDR1 MNHNS and CDR2 SASEGT. The CDR3 spans 13 residues. This chain's CDR3 is CASSEGGTQPQHF. CDR3 coding DNA: TGTGCCAGCAGTGAAGGCGGGACTCAGCCCCAGCATTTT.

This rearrangement joins TRBV7-9 to TRBJ1-4; the match to TRBD1 covers 11 bases. CDR1 and CDR2 from the germline V gene are SEHNR and FQNEAQ (reference sequence). V dropped 5 bases and J dropped 7; count of bases not matched to a gene: 3. The CDR3 has 14 amino acids. The DNA of the CDR3 is TGTGCCAGCAGCCCGGGACAGGGGGGTGAAAAACTGTTTTTT. Translated, it gives CASSPGQGGEKLFF.

The chain is built from TRBV6-6 and TRBJ2-1, with 8 positions matching TRBD1. The CDR3 totals 13 residues. The germline CDR1 and CDR2 sequences are MNHNY and SVGAGI (reference sequence). V shed 7 bases and J 5 bases; nucleotides not matched to a gene: 4. CDR3 loop: CASTWTGNNEQFF. CDR3 in DNA: TGTGCCAGCACTTGGACAGGGAACAATGAGCAGTTCTTC.

This clone was counted at least ten times. The V call is TRBV7-6, the J call TRBJ1-6, with a possible D match to TRBD1 (6 bases). The CDR3 sequence is 15 residues long. Trimming removed 5 bases at V and 5 bases at J, with 13 bases between. The V gene's germline CDR1 is SGHVS and CDR2 FNYEAQ. The CDR3 DNA reads TGTGCCAGCAGCCAAGGGACAACCAATAATTCACCCCTCCACTTT. Protein: CASSQGTTNNSPLHF.

The sample holds a few counts of this clone. The chain is built from TRBV7-2 and TRBJ1-2; 7 nucleotides line up with TRBD1. The germline V gene encodes CDR1 SGHTA and CDR2 FQGNSA. The CDR3 runs 13 residues. Trimming removed 5 bases from V and 4 bases from J; junction bases left unmatched: 4. CDR3 loop: CASSEGGSYGYTF. The CDR3 DNA is TGTGCCAGCAGCGAAGGGGGCAGCTATGGCTACACCTTC.

The V and J genes are TRBV30 and TRBJ2-5; the match to TRBD2 covers 7 bases. With V trimmed by 0 bases and J by 1 base, 5 bases remained unmatched. Germline assignment: CDR1 GTSNPN and CDR2 SVGIG (reference sequence). This CDR3 is built from 15 residues. The CDR3 DNA is TGTGCCTGGAGTGTGGGAGGACTAGTCCAAGAGACCCAGTACTTC. It specifies CAWSVGGLVQETQYF.

CDR3 amino acids: CASSYSGEGQPQHF. The CDR3 bases are TGTGCCAGCAGTTACTCGGGTGAGGGACAGCCCCAGCATTTT. The chain links TRBV6-5 to TRBJ1-5; D is ambiguous. The germline V gene encodes CDR1 MNHEY and CDR2 SVGAGI. The CDR3 sequence is 14 residues long. The germline V and J ends were trimmed by 0 bases and 7 bases, with 10 bases remaining between them.

Comment on this clone: The same CDR3 can be traced to other DNA sequences in this sample. The chain recombines TRBV6-1 with TRBJ1-5, with a possible D match to TRBD1 (6 bases). Germline-derived CDR1 and CDR2 are MNHNS and SASEGT. This CDR3 has 14 residues. V gave up 4 bases and J gave up 0 bases, with 7 bases separating them. DNA for the CDR3: TGTGCCAGCAGTGGCAGGGGTAGCAATCAGCCCCAGCATTTT. Translated, it gives CASSGRGSNQPQHF.

In its sample, this clone was seen a few times. The genes are TRBV27 and TRBJ1-2, with 8 nucleotides matching TRBD1. This CDR3 contains 14 residues. Trimming removed 6 bases from V and 6 bases from J; junction bases left unmatched: 9. Germline CDR1 reads MNHEY; CDR2 reads SMNVEV (reference sequence). The CDR3 region has the DNA TGTGCCAGCAGACCTGACCGGGACAGGCATGGCTACACCTTC. This codes for CASRPDRDRHGYTF.

This chain links TRBV9 with TRBJ2-2; D tentatively reads TRBD1 or TRBD2 (5 bases each). In germline, CDR1 is SGDLS, CDR2 YYNGEE. This CDR3 region has 15 residues. V shed 5 bases and J shed 5 bases, with 16 bases lying between them. CDR3 coding DNA: TGTGCCAGCAGGGAGCCCGGGACGGAGACCGGGGAGCTGTTTTTT. Amino acid sequence: CASREPGTETGELFF.

The V and J genes are TRBV28 and TRBJ2-7; D not certain. Germline-derived CDR1 and CDR2 are MDHEN and SYDVKM. This CDR3 has 14 amino acids. The V end lost 5 bases, the J end lost 4 bases, and 15 bases lay between the germline ends. The CDR3 DNA is TGTGCCAGCAGTCTTTCCAAACCCCCATACGAGCAGTACTTC. Translated: CASSLSKPPYEQYF.

The chain combines TRBV28 with TRBJ1-5, with D perhaps TRBD1 (5 bases). This CDR3 has 16 amino acids. With 7 bases removed from V and 9 bases from J, the gap between germline ends came to 25 bases. Looked up from germline, CDR1 is MDHEN and CDR2 is SYDVKM. The CDR3, as DNA: TGTGCCAGCATCAAATCAGAACAGGTCCGGGAGGGGCCCCAGCATTTT. It translates to CASIKSEQVREGPQHF.

The chain couples TRBV11-3 to TRBJ2-1, with 10 bases matching TRBD2. V gave up 1 base and J gave up 3 bases; unmatched junction bases: 3. In germline, CDR1 is SGHNT, CDR2 YENEEA. The CDR3 is made up of 16 amino acids. The CDR3 DNA is TGTGCCAGCAGCTTAGCAATAGCGGGGGGCTACAATGAGCAGTTCTTC. It translates to CASSLAIAGGYNEQFF.

This clone was observed once. V is TRBV9 and J is TRBJ2-1, with D perhaps given as TRBD1 or TRBD2 (5 bases each). V was trimmed by 7 bases and J by 5 bases, leaving 19 bases between them. Germline-derived CDR1 and CDR2 are SGDLS and YYNGEE. This CDR3 spans 15 amino acids. The chain's CDR3 is CASSKHGANDNEQFF. The CDR3 region has the DNA TGTGCCAGCTCTAAGCACGGGGCGAATGACAATGAGCAGTTCTTC.

This clone showed up just a few times. V is TRBV6-1 and J is TRBJ1-3; D gene unclear. Per germline, CDR1 MNHNS and CDR2 SASEGT. V gave up 7 bases and J gave up 0 bases, with 10 bases separating them. This CDR3 is 14 amino acids long. For the CDR3, the DNA is TGTGCCAGCACGGGAGTGATCTCTGGAAACACCATATATTTT. Protein: CASTGVISGNTIYF.

The chain joins TRBV18 to TRBJ1-6; no clear D. Trimming took off 3 bases at V and 0 bases at J, with 15 bases between the two ends. The length of the CDR3 is 18 residues. Germline V lookup: CDR1 KGHSH, CDR2 LQKENI. Here the CDR3 DNA reads TGTGCCAGCTCACCGGGCCGGACGGGCCGCTCCTATAATTCACCCCTCCACTTT. Protein: CASSPGRTGRSYNSPLHF.